This T cell receptor (beta chain) was sequenced in a study of T cell responses to AZD1222 COVID-19 vaccine. Measured with immunoSEQ multiplex PCR; TCRdb has only the in-frame clones, and not every one. The sample has over 70,000 clones, 89% seen once. Overall study findings and caveats: Spike-spanning, vaccine-associated CD4 TCRs were dominant at 160-218 and 743-854. Donors, mostly white British, included more females; clonal diversity was possibly underestimated. Baseline seropositivity occurred in only a handful of AZD1222 recipients. Sampled repertoires all dated from after the peak T cell response.

Deletions cut 3 bases from V and 15 bases from J, with 13 bases between. The CDR3 contains 11 residues. CDR1 SGHNT and CDR2 YYREEE come from the germline V gene (reference sequence). This clone was detected once. As yet, its antigen is unknown. The sequence was collected from an adult who received the AZD1222 COVID-19 vaccine. Sequenced material: peripheral blood, taken 28 days after the second AZD1222 dose. This chain connects TRBV5-4 to TRBJ2-1; no clear D gene. The CDR3 DNA reads as TGTGCCAGCAGCTCCGGGCCCTTTCGGTTCTTC. Its translation is CASSSGPFRFF.